This is a list of T cell receptor beta chains from one sample in a study of cytomegalovirus exposure and HLA in healthy donors. Only in-frame clones appear in the TCRdb table, and some are missing; sequencing was by immunoSEQ multiplex PCR. There are some 98,000 clones in the sample; roughly 76% occur only once, and 7.5% to 9.5% lies in the top ten. Specimen: PBMCs. The receptors originated from a human donor in good health. Each CDR3 is given with its conserved first and last residue. A D gene is named only where the DNA matches it firmly. Only some rows state a clone size, as once, few, many or a class for expanded clones.

D,J,V,size,CDR3,DNA
TRBD2,TRBJ2-2,TRBV7-2,once,CASSSTRLAGGTNTGELFF,TGTGCCAGCAGCTCCACCCGCCTAGCGGGAGGGACGAACACCGGGGAGCTGTTTTTT
NA,TRBJ1-4,TRBV7-2,NA,CASSLGDRATNEKLFF,TGTGCCAGCAGCTTAGGAGACAGAGCAACTAATGAAAAACTGTTTTTT
TRBD1,TRBJ1-5,TRBV19,NA,CASSPFGTGGFSNQPQHF,TGTGCCAGTAGCCCGTTCGGGACAGGGGGATTTAGCAATCAGCCCCAGCATTTT
NA,TRBJ1-6,TRBV15,few,CATSFRGRSSYNSPLHF,TGTGCCACCAGCTTTCGGGGGAGGAGCTCCTATAATTCACCCCTCCACTTT
NA,TRBJ1-3,TRBV5-1,NA,CASSLDNVPGNTIYF,TGCGCCAGCAGCTTGGACAATGTACCTGGAAACACCATATATTTT
TRBD1,TRBJ2-6,TRBV7-9,NA,CASSRPQTGGVSGANVLTF,TGTGCCAGCAGCCGACCACAGACAGGGGGCGTCTCTGGGGCCAACGTCCTGACTTTC
TRBD2,TRBJ2-3,TRBV7-7,once,CASSIGAGGADTQYF,TGTGCCAGCAGTATAGGGGCGGGGGGGGCAGATACGCAGTATTTT
NA,TRBJ2-6,TRBV5-1,NA,CASSPTSSGANVLTF,TGCGCCAGCAGCCCCACTTCCTCTGGGGCCAACGTCCTGACTTTC
TRBD1,TRBJ1-2,TRBV19,NA,CASSIPGTGGYGYTF,TGTGCCAGTAGTATCCCCGGGACAGGTGGCTATGGCTACACCTTC
TRBD1,TRBJ2-1,TRBV4-1,NA,CASSVRDRGQDEQFF,TGCGCCAGCAGCGTCCGGGACAGGGGGCAAGATGAGCAGTTCTTC
TRBD2,TRBJ2-3,TRBV6-5,NA,CASSSLAGGPSDTQYF,TGTGCCAGCAGTTCCTTAGCGGGAGGCCCATCGGATACGCAGTATTTT
TRBD1,TRBJ2-2,TRBV19,few,CASSWDRGRAGELFF,TGTGCCAGTAGTTGGGACAGGGGGCGGGCCGGGGAGCTGTTTTTT
NA,TRBJ2-7,TRBV7-2,NA,CASSLSTHEQYF,TGTGCCAGCAGCCTTTCTACCCACGAGCAGTACTTC
NA,TRBJ1-2,TRBV5-4,few,CASSLVGREGYGYTF,TGTGCCAGCAGCTTGGTTGGCAGGGAAGGTTATGGCTACACCTTC
NA,TRBJ2-2,TRBV7-2,NA,CASSPTMTRELFF,TGTGCCAGCAGCCCCACCATGACACGGGAGCTGTTTTTT
NA,TRBJ2-5,TRBV14,NA,CASSPRDSFKETQYF,TGTGCCAGCAGCCCTAGGGACTCCTTCAAAGAGACCCAGTACTTC
NA,TRBJ2-6,TRBV12-1,NA,CASSETGTGGLGANVLTF,TGTGCCAGCAGTGAAACCGGGACAGGGGGGTTAGGGGCCAACGTCCTGACTTTC